This T cell receptor beta chain was captured by sequencing in a study of blood T cell repertoires in COVID-19. Study overall: From the United States, Italy and Spain came samples of acute and convalescent COVID-19. Sources were T cells, B-cell-depleted T cells, or PBMCs; the material itself was cDNA or gDNA.

V shed 3 bases and J 4 bases; nucleotides not matched to a gene: 12. The germline gives CDR1 DFQATT, CDR2 SNEGSKA (reference sequence). The CDR3 length is 16 residues. Original methodology: By means of reference gene primer amplification, nucleated cell counts were estimated. Generated by immunoSEQ multiplex PCR, the TCRdb table keeps only in-frame clones and is missing some. V and J calls and clone size are copied from that table; D and trimming were computed from the DNA. The repertoire holds 79,000 or so clones, with about 86% as singletons. The chain recombines TRBV20-1 with TRBJ2-7, with 10 bases aligning to TRBD2. The source of this sequence is a human donor in a cohort sampled during active COVID-19. Input material: peripheral blood. CDR3 bases: TGCAGTGCTAGTCCCCAGCGGGGGGGCCTAGGGTACGAGCAGTACTTC. Translation: CSASPQRGGLGYEQYF.